This T cell receptor (beta chain) was identified in a study of PD-L1 blockade in urothelial cancer (dated by TCRdb to about 2017). For the wider study: Therapy was started at some point between 2013 and 2015 for all patients, and atezolizumab 1,200 mg was administered intravenously every 3 weeks. The study, an exploratory multi-omic analysis, examined somatic, immune and clinical correlates of response to PD-L1 blockade with atezolizumab in urothelial cancer. Pretreatment tumor samples, along with matched peripheral blood serially collected before and after atezolizumab treatment, were subjected to TCR sequencing. An ECOG performance status of 0 or 1 was recorded for the patients, and 0 to 3 prior chemotherapy regimens had been received by the patients. Pretreatment blood TCR-seq was available for twenty-nine patients, at least one posttreatment blood collection was obtained for roughly 25 patients, and tumor TCR-seq was available for roughly 25 patients. About nine tenths of the roughly 29 patients were identified as males with urothelial cancer of bladder origin, and a prior smoking history was reported by 18 of 29 patients. Durable clinical benefit meant progression-free survival longer than 6 months, and TCR features were also tested against progression-free and overall survival. Whole exome sequencing and RNA sequencing of pretreatment tumors were performed alongside TCR sequencing in the same patients. Blood samples were analyzed at two time points: 3 weeks after treatment start (second dose) and 6 weeks after treatment start. Blood samples gave median yields of about 150,000 T cells and 82,636 unique TCRs, along with a median clonality of around 0.08. Durable clinical benefit was achieved by nine patients but not by the remaining 20. Broader findings and caveats from the paper: A pretreatment peripheral blood TCR clonality below the median was linked to improved progression-free and overall survival. Among patients with durable benefit, tumor-associated TCR clones showed greater expansion in peripheral blood 3 weeks after treatment started (n ≈ 23, p = 0.022). Because the sample size was small (n ≈ 27) and many exploratory analyses were performed, the results are intended to be hypothesis-generating.

Synthetic TCR analog templates were spiked into each PCR so that absolute template abundance could be estimated from read counts. The immunoSEQ assay used bias-controlled V and J gene primers to amplify TCRbeta CDR3 regions from genomic DNA. Rearranged TCRbeta segments were sequenced at approximately 20X coverage. The study's own analysis went as follows. Sequencing errors were corrected by clustering and CDR3s were annotated against IMGT to assign V, D and J genes. Only productive TCRbeta rearrangements were used in downstream analyses, excluding out-of-frame or stop-codon sequences. To compute clonality, Shannon entropy was normalized by the log of the number of unique productive sequences and then subtracted from one. Fisher's exact test with Benjamini-Hochberg correction, at a threshold of adjusted p below 0.01, was used to find clones that differed between time points or between blood and tumor. This immuneACCESS table, as held by TCRdb, lists in-frame sequences with V and J called but not all clones. Of the missing ones, under half trace to an unresolved V gene in checked studies; the others have no known cause. V, J and clone size are those of that table, while D and trimming were read from the DNA. Across this sample there are more than 40,000 clones, with around 83% seen only once. About 1.7% of the sample comes from the top ten.

With respect to this clone: Its antigen is unknown. No much larger clonotype is one base removed from it; base qualities were not supplied.

According to the study, the label for this sample's time point signals: pretreatment peripheral blood. The cohort comprised approximately 30 patients with locally advanced or metastatic urothelial carcinoma treated at Memorial Sloan Kettering on a trial protocol. Peripheral blood mononuclear cells were collected pretreatment and during treatment, with between 1 and 8 total time points obtained per patient. The Qiagen DNeasy Blood extraction kit was used to purify genomic DNA from total PBMCs and from tumor samples. PBMCs were collected pretreatment and during treatment, and were isolated and stored as previously described. CDR1 and CDR2, per the germline V gene (reference sequence), are SEHNR and FQNEAQ. The CDR3 numbers 17 residues from cysteine through phenylalanine. The sequence is cut down to CDR3 DNA, 51 bases in frame from base 1. A distance of 12 bases separates the germline ends of V and J, which lose 0 bases and 0 bases respectively.

The TCR comes from a man aged 50 to 60 with urothelial cancer. The material sequenced was PBMCs, taken around atezolizumab (anti-PD-L1) treatment. Recombination linked TRBV7-9 to TRBJ1-5; TRBD1 is perhaps the D gene, given 5 matching bases. In nucleotides, the sequence is TGTGCCAGCAGCTTAGCCAGAGGACACAATAGCAATCAGCCCCAGCATTTT. Its protein reads: CASSLARGHNSNQPQHF.